These 27 T cell receptor beta chains were sequenced from one sample in a study of metastatic and nonmetastatic thyroid tumors. MiXCR re-clonotyped the PCR reads for TCRdb. The sample has about 70,000 clones; roughly 18% are singletons. Treatment of any kind had been given to no patient before thyroid surgery. Sequences were obtained from blood. These receptors were collected from a female donor with papillary thyroid cancer or a benign thyroid nodule (not recorded which). Some clones in this sample may be carry-over from other donors' samples.

This clone was recorded at least ten times. The rearrangement uses TRBV15 and TRBJ2-5, with D perhaps matching TRBD1 (5 bases). Trimming took 0 bases from V and 6 from J, leaving 11 bases between them. The CDR3 sequence is 14 residues long. The germline gives CDR1 LNHNV, CDR2 YYDKDF (reference sequence). The CDR3 loop reads CATSREKGIQTQYF. CDR3 DNA sequence: TGTGCCACCAGCAGAGAAAAGGGGATTCAGACCCAGTACTTC. The full variable domain, completed using reference TRBV15 and TRBJ2-5, is DAMVIQNPRYQVTQFGKPVTLSCSQTLNHNVMYWYQQKSSQAPKLLFHYYDKDFNNEADTPDNFQSRRPNTSFCFLDIRSPGLGDTAMYLCATSREKGIQTQYFGPGTRLLVL.

The chain couples TRBV2 to TRBJ1-1; no clear D gene. The V and J ends lost 6 bases and 1 base respectively, with 15 bases between them. Germline V gene sequence: CDR1 SNHLY, CDR2 FYNNEI. This CDR3 is built from 15 residues. The CDR3 DNA follows: TGTGCCAGCAGCCTCCCCGGACGGGCGAACACTGAAGCTTTCTTT. Amino acid sequence: CASSLPGRANTEAFF.

This clone was detected ten times or more. This chain uses TRBV20-1 with TRBJ2-6; 12 bases fit TRBD2. The V gene end was trimmed by 1 base and the J gene end by 0 bases; junction bases not matched to a gene: 4. Per germline, CDR1 DFQATT and CDR2 SNEGSKA (reference sequence). The CDR3 has 18 residues. The CDR3 reads CSARVTSGGTSGANVLTF. In nucleotides, the CDR3 is TGCAGTGCTAGAGTCACTAGCGGGGGGACCTCTGGGGCCAACGTCCTGACTTTC.

The V and J genes are TRBV5-1 and TRBJ2-7; 8 positions match TRBD2. CDR1 SGHRS and CDR2 YFSETQ come from the germline V gene. This CDR3 is 15 amino acids long. Losses at the gene ends were 0 bases for V and 1 base for J; bases not matched to a gene: 3. The CDR3 sequence: CASSLVAGGSYEQYF. The CDR3 DNA sequence: TGCGCCAGCAGCTTGGTGGCGGGGGGATCCTACGAGCAGTACTTC. Based on the CDR3 plus reference TRBV5-1 and TRBJ2-7, the full variable domain is KAGVTQTPRYLIKTRGQQVTLSCSPISGHRSVSWYQQTPGQGLQFLFEYFSETQRNKGNFPGRFSGRQFSNSRSEMNVSTLELGDSALYLCASSLVAGGSYEQYFGPGTRLTVT.

This clone showed up many times. V gene TRBV12-3 or TRBV12-4 combines with J gene TRBJ1-6; possibly TRBD1 for D (5 bases). The CDR3 runs to 14 residues. V was pared by 7 bases and J by 7 bases, with 14 bases between. CDR3 bases: TGTGCCAGCACCAAAGGGGCGAAGAATTCACCCCTCCACTTT. Its protein is CASTKGAKNSPLHF.

This clone was seen a handful of times. CDR3: CASSSVTGGLGGQFF. As DNA, the CDR3 is TGTGCCAGCAGTTCCGTGACAGGGGGCCTGGGGGGGCAGTTCTTC. This chain joins TRBV28 and TRBJ2-1, with TRBD1 identical over 10 bases. The CDR3 length is 15 residues. With V trimmed by 4 bases and J by 12 bases, 12 bases remained unmatched. Germline loops: CDR1 MDHEN, CDR2 SYDVKM.

This clone has ten or more counts. The genes are TRBV7-9 and TRBJ2-1; tentatively, D is TRBD2 (7 bases). Trimming removed 6 bases from V and 9 bases from J, with 24 bases in between. This CDR3 comprises 16 residues. CDR1 and CDR2 from the germline V gene are SEHNR and FQNEAQ (reference sequence). This CDR3 reads CASSEKGGTDGPEQFF. The CDR3 coding sequence is TGTGCCAGCAGTGAGAAGGGGGGGACGGACGGGCCTGAGCAGTTCTTC.

This clone has ten or more counts. The V gene is TRBV10-3, the J gene TRBJ1-5, with no clear D. The CDR3 has 16 amino acids. The V gene's germline CDR1 is ENHRY and CDR2 SYGVKD. Trimming stripped 2 bases from V and 2 bases from J, with 13 bases between. The CDR3 nucleotides are TGTGCCATCAGTGAGGTTGGACCCCTGGGCAATCAGCCCCAGCATTTT. Amino acids: CAISEVGPLGNQPQHF.

This clone was counted ten times or more. The chain joins TRBV5-1 to TRBJ2-3; the match to TRBD1 covers 9 bases. The V gene end was trimmed by 4 bases and the J gene end by 5 bases; junction bases not matched to a gene: 5. This CDR3 spans 14 amino acids. CDR1 is SGHRS, CDR2 YFSETQ, per germline. The CDR3 sequence: CASSPGTGRDTQYF. As DNA, the CDR3 is TGCGCCAGCAGCCCAGGGACAGGGAGAGATACGCAGTATTTT.

This clone has at least ten counts. The chain employs TRBV25-1 and TRBJ2-7; possibly TRBD1 for D (5 bases). The CDR3 extends over 13 amino acids. V was pared by 5 bases and J by 1 base, with 9 bases between. Germline V CDR1 and CDR2: MGHDK, SYGVNS. The CDR3: CASSIDSSYEQYF. CDR3 DNA sequence: TGTGCCAGCAGTATTGACAGTTCCTACGAGCAGTACTTC.

This clone was seen more than once but under ten times. This rearrangement joins TRBV6-5 to TRBJ2-6; 7 bases map to TRBD1. Germline-derived CDR1 and CDR2 are MNHEY and SVGAGI. Losses at the gene ends were 7 bases for V and 4 bases for J; bases not matched to a gene: 16. The CDR3 length is 18 residues. CDR3 loop: CASMYYGQETYGANVLTF. Here the CDR3 DNA reads TGTGCCAGCATGTACTACGGACAGGAAACCTACGGGGCCAACGTCCTGACTTTC.

The chain couples TRBV7-6 to TRBJ1-5, with D possibly matching TRBD1 (6 bases). The CDR3 consists of 17 residues. The germline CDR1 and CDR2 sequences are SGHVS and FNYEAQ. With 1 base removed from V and 5 bases from J, the gap between germline ends came to 18 bases. CDR3 coding DNA: TGTGCCAGCAGCTTAGGTGTAAGGGGGGCAGGCTATCAGCCCCAGCATTTT. Residues: CASSLGVRGAGYQPQHF.

The genes are TRBV4-1 and TRBJ2-7, with TRBD1 matching over 8 bases. The length of the CDR3 is 16 residues. Germline V gene sequence: CDR1 MGHRA, CDR2 YSYEKL. V lost 0 bases and J lost 6; bases outside the gene matches: 10. The CDR3 nucleotides read TGCGCCAGCAGCCAAGATGTCGGCAGGGGGCCTGGCGAGCAGTACTTC. Protein: CASSQDVGRGPGEQYF.

This clone appeared a few times. The chain is built from TRBV6-2 or TRBV6-3 and TRBJ2-1, with D possibly being TRBD2 (5 bases). The germline V gene has CDR1 MNHEY and CDR2 SVGEGT. V was cut by 0 bases and J by 0 bases, with 9 bases left in between. The CDR3 is made up of 16 amino acids. Here the CDR3 DNA reads TGTGCCAGCAGTTACTCCCGGAGGAGCTCCTACAATGAGCAGTTCTTC. As protein: CASSYSRRSSYNEQFF.

This clone was found many times. Distinct nucleotide sequences in the sample also encode this CDR3. This chain uses TRBV5-4 with TRBJ1-2, with 8 bases identical to TRBD1. Germline V gives CDR1 SGHNT, CDR2 YYREEE (reference sequence). Trimming at V came to 3 bases and at J to 5 bases, leaving 3 bases not matched to a gene. CDR3 length: 13 amino acids. The CDR3 bases are TGTGCCAGCAGCTCGACAGGGGTTTATGGCTACACCTTC. Its translation: CASSSTGVYGYTF.

The sample holds a few counts of this clone. The chain links TRBV6-1 to TRBJ1-5; unclear D gene. The CDR3 has 15 amino acids. The germline gives CDR1 MNHNS, CDR2 SASEGT. The V end was cut by 6 bases, the J end by 0 bases, with 12 bases between. CDR3 loop: CASRIPGNSNQPQHF. In nucleotides, the CDR3 is TGTGCCAGCAGGATACCGGGAAATAGCAATCAGCCCCAGCATTTT.

The chain is built from TRBV6-4 and TRBJ2-1; TRBD2 agrees at 12 bases. The J segment lost 5 bases and the V segment lost 5 bases, leaving 10 bases of the junction unmatched. Germline CDR1 reads MRHNA; CDR2 reads SNTAGT. The CDR3 length is 17 residues. CDR3 coding DNA: TGTGCCAGCAGTCCAATTTCAGGACTAGCGGGGAACAATGAGCAGTTCTTC. As protein: CASSPISGLAGNNEQFF.

The chain uses TRBV28 and TRBJ2-1; D gene uncertain. CDR3 length equals 12 residues. Trimming took off 2 bases at V and 4 bases at J, with 3 bases between the two ends. The V gene's germline CDR1 is MDHEN and CDR2 SYDVKM. The chain's CDR3 is CASSLIYNEQFF. The CDR3 DNA reads as TGTGCCAGCAGTTTAATTTACAATGAGCAGTTCTTC.

This clone appeared many times. The chain uses TRBV29-1 and TRBJ1-1; possibly TRBD1 for D (6 bases). Germline values: CDR1 SQVTM, CDR2 ANQGSEA. The CDR3 spans 12 residues. V lost 7 bases and J 0 bases, leaving 9 bases between the germline ends. The CDR3 is CSGGQMNTEAFF. CDR3 in DNA: TGCAGCGGAGGACAGATGAACACTGAAGCTTTCTTT.

As for this clone: A read error is possible here, since a much larger clone lies one base away. The chain carries TRBV19 and TRBJ2-2; D is possibly TRBD2 (5 bases). Germline assignment: CDR1 LNHDA and CDR2 SQIVND (reference sequence). The CDR3 contains 19 residues. Trimming took 6 bases from V and 0 from J, leaving 23 bases between them. The CDR3 region is CASSQTGIRVMSNTGELFF. The CDR3 nucleotides are TGTGCCAGTAGCCAGACCGGGATTAGGGTAATGTCGAACACCGGGGAGCTGTTTTTT.

This clone turned up a few times. The rearrangement joins TRBV20-1 to TRBJ1-5; D gene unclear. The CDR3 consists of 13 residues. Trimming took off 0 bases at V and 4 bases at J, with 7 bases between the two ends. The germline V gene has CDR1 DFQATT and CDR2 SNEGSKA (reference sequence). The CDR3 DNA is TGCAGTGCTAGAGATTCGGGGAATCAGCCCCAGCATTTT. Its translation: CSARDSGNQPQHF.

This clone occurred many times. This sequence joins TRBV11-3 and TRBJ1-3, with no clear D. CDR3 length: 14 residues. Germline loops: CDR1 SGHNT, CDR2 YENEEA. The germline V and J ends were trimmed by 4 bases and 2 bases, with 9 bases remaining between them. Here the CDR3 DNA reads TGTGCCAGCAGCTCTTACCCGGCTGGAAACACCATATATTTT. Its protein is CASSSYPAGNTIYF.

The sample holds a few counts of this clone. The chain couples TRBV12-3 or TRBV12-4 to TRBJ1-5; D gene uncertain. There are 14 residues in the CDR3. Trimming removed 7 bases at V and 3 bases at J, with 13 bases between. CDR3 DNA: TGTGCCAGCACCCTACGAGGTCCCAATCAGCCCCAGCATTTT. Protein sequence: CASTLRGPNQPQHF.

This clone appeared many times. The rearrangement joins TRBV10-3 to TRBJ1-2; TRBD1 might be the D (6 bases). The ends were cut back, 10 bases at V and 7 bases at J, with 16 bases in the middle. This CDR3 has 12 amino acids. Looked up from germline, CDR1 is ENHRY and CDR2 is SYGVKD. The CDR3, as DNA: TGTGCCACTTCGGACAGTTTGGCTGGCTACACCTTC. It specifies CATSDSLAGYTF.

This clone showed up many times. This chain links TRBV3-1 with TRBJ2-2; 10 bases are a match to TRBD2. From germline, CDR1 is LGHDT and CDR2 YNNKEL (reference sequence). The V segment lost 3 bases and the J segment 7 bases; nucleotides outside the gene matches: 11. The CDR3 consists of 17 residues. The CDR3 reads CASSHPLAGAGIGELFF. CDR3 nucleotide sequence: TGTGCCAGCAGCCACCCTCTAGCGGGGGCCGGTATCGGGGAGCTGTTTTTT.

This clone was seen repeatedly, ten times or more. The chain links TRBV24-1 to TRBJ2-5; unclear D gene. This CDR3 spans 15 amino acids. The V gene lost 5 bases and the J gene lost 0 bases, with 12 bases spanning the gap. CDR1 KGHDR and CDR2 SFDVKD come from the germline V gene. The CDR3 DNA is TGTGCCACCAGTGGGGTGGCAGAGAACCAAGAGACCCAGTACTTC. This translates into CATSGVAENQETQYF.

A few counts support this clone. The chain carries TRBV18 and TRBJ1-4; a weak D match, TRBD1 (5 bases). Germline values: CDR1 KGHSH, CDR2 LQKENI. The CDR3 covers 15 residues. V lost 4 bases, J lost 13 bases, and 22 bases lay in between. CDR3 DNA sequence: TGTGCCAGCTCACTTAGGACCGAGATCCCCGGGGGACTGTTTTTT. Protein product: CASSLRTEIPGGLFF. Drawing the rest from reference TRBV18 and TRBJ1-4, the complete variable domain is NAGVMQNPRHLVRRRGQEARLRCSPMKGHSHVYWYRQLPEEGLKFMVYLQKENIIDESGMPKERFSAEFPKEGPSILRIQQVVRGDSAAYFCASSLRTEIPGGLFFGSGTQLSVL.